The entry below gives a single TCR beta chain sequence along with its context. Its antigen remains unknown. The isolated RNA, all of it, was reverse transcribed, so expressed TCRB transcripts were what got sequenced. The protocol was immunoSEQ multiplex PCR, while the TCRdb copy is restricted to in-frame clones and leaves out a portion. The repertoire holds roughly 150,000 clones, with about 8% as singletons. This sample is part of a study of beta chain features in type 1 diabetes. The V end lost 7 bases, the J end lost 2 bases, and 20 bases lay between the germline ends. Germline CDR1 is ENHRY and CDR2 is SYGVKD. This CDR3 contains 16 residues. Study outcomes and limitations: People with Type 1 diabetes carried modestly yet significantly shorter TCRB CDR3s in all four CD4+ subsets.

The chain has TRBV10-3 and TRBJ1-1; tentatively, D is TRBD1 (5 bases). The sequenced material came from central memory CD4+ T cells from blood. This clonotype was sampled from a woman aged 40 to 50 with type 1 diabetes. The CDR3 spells CAITYRTPEGNTEAFF. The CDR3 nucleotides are TGTGCCATCACCTACAGGACACCCGAAGGTAACACTGAAGCTTTCTTT.